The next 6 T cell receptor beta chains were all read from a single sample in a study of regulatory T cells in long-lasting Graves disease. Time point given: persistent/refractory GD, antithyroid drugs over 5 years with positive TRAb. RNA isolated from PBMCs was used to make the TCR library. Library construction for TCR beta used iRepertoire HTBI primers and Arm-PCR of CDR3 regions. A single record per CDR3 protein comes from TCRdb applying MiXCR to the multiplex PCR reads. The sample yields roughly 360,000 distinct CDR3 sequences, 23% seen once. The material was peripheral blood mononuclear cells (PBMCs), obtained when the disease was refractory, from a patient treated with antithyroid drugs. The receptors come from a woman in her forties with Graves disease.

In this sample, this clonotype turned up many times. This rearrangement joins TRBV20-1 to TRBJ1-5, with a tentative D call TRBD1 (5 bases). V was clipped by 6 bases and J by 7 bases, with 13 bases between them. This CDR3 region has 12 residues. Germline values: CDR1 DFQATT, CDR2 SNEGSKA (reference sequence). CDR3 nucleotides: TGCAGTGCCATCGATTGGGGGCAGCCCCAGCATTTT. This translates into CSAIDWGQPQHF.

Here the CDR3 reads CASSEAEWPTTDTQYF. CDR3 in DNA: TGTGCCAGCAGTGAAGCGGAGTGGCCGACGACGGATACGCAGTATTTT. The V call is TRBV2, the J call TRBJ2-3; D call uncertain. Between the trimmed V and J ends, which lost 0 bases and 6 bases, there was a span of 16 bases. This CDR3 spans 16 amino acids. Germline V gene sequence: CDR1 SNHLY, CDR2 FYNNEI.

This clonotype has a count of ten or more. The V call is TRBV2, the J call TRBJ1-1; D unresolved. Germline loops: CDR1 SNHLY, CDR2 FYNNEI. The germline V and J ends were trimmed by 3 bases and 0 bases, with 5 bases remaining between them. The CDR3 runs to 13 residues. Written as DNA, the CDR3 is TGTGCCAGCAGTGACAAAATGAACACTGAAGCTTTCTTT. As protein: CASSDKMNTEAFF.

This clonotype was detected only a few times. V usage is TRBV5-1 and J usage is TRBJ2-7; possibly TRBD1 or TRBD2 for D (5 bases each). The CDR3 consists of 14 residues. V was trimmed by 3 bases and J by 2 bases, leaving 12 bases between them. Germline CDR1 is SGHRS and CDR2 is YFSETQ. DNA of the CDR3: TGCGCCAGCAGCTCTGGGACCAATACCTACGAGCAGTACTTC. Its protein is CASSSGTNTYEQYF.

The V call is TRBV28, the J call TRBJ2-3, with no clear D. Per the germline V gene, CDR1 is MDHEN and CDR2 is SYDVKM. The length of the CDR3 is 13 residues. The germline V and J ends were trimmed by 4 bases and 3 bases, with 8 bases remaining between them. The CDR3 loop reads CASSSTWTDTQYF. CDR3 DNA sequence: TGTGCCAGCAGTTCCACATGGACAGATACGCAGTATTTT.

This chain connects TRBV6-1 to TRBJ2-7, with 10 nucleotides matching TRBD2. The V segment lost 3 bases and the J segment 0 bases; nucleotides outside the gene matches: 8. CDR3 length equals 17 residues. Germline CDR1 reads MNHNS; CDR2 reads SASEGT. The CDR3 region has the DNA TGTGCCAGCAGTGACCCGGGACTAGCGCGACGCTCCTACGAGCAGTACTTC. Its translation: CASSDPGLARRSYEQYF.